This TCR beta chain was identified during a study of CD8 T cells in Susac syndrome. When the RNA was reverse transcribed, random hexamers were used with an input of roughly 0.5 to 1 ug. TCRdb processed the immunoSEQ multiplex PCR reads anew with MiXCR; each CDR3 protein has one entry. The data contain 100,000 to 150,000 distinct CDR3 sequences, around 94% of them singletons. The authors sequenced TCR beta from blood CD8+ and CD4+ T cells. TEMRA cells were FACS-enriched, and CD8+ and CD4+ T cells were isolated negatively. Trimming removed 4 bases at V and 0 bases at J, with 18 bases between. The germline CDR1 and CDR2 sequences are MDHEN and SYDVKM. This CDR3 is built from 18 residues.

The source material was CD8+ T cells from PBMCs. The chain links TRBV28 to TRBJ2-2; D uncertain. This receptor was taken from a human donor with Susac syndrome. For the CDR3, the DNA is TGTGCCAGCAGTTCCGAACGCGAGACACTCGCGAACACCGGGGAGCTGTTTTTT. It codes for CASSSERETLANTGELFF.